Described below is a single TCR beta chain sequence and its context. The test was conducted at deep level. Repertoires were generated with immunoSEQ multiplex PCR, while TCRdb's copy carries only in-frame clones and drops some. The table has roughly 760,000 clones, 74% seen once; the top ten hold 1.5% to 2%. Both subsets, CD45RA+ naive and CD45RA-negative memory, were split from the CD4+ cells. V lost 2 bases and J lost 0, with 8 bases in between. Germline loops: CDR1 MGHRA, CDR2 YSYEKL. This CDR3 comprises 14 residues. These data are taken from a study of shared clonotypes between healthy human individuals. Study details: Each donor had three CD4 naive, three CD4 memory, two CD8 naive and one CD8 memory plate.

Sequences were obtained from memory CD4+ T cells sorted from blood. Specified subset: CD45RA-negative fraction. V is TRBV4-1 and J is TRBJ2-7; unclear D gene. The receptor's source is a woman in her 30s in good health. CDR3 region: CASSQPRRSYEQYF. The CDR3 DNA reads TGCGCCAGCAGCCAACCCAGGCGCTCCTACGAGCAGTACTTC.